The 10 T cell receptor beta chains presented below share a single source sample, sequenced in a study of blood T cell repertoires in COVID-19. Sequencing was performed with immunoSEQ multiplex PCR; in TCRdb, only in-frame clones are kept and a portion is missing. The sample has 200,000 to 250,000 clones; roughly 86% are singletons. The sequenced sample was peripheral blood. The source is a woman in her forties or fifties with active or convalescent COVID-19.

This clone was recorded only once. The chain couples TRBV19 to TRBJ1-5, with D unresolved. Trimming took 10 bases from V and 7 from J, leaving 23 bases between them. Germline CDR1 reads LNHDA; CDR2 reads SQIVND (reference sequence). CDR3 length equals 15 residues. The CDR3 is CATSPRTTGNQPQHF. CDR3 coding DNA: TGTGCCACCTCCCCGCGGACTACTGGGAACCAGCCCCAGCATTTT.

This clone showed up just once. The CDR3 nucleotides read TGTGCCAGCAGCGTTTCGGCCGGGACAGGAGACCGTTACGAGCAGTACTTC. As protein: CASSVSAGTGDRYEQYF. V usage is TRBV9 and J usage is TRBJ2-7; 8 bases line up with TRBD1. The CDR3 consists of 17 residues. Trimming cost V 2 bases and J 4 bases; bases outside gene matches: 14. Germline V gene sequence: CDR1 SGDLS, CDR2 YYNGEE.

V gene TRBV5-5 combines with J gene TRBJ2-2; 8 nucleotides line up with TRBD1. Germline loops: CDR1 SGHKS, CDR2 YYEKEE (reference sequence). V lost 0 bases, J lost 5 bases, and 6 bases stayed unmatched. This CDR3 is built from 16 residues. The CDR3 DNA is TGTGCCAGCAGCTTGGCCCCAGGGGGCTTTACCGGGGAGCTGTTTTTT. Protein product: CASSLAPGGFTGELFF. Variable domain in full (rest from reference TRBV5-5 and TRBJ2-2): DAGVTQSPTHLIKTRGQQVTLRCSPISGHKSVSWYQQVLGQGPQFIFQYYEKEERGRGNFPDRFSARQFPNYSSELNVNALLLGDSALYLCASSLAPGGFTGELFFGEGSRLTVL.

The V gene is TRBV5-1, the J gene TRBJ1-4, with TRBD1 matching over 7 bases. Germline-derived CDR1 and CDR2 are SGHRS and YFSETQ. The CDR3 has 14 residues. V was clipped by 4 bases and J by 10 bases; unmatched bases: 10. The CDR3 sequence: CASSIGQAVGKLFF. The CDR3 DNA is TGCGCCAGCAGCATTGGACAGGCGGTTGGAAAACTGTTTTTT.

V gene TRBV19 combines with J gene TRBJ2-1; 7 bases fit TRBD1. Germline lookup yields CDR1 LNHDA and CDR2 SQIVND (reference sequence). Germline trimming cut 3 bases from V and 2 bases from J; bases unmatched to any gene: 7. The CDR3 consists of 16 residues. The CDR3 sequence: CASSIRQGITYNEQFF. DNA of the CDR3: TGTGCCAGTAGTATCCGACAGGGAATAACCTACAATGAGCAGTTCTTC.

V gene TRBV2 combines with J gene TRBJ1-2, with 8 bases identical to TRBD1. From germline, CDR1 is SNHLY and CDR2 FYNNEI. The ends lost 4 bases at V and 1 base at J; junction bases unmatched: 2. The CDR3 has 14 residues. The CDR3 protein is CASSGDRLNYGYTF. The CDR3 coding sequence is TGTGCCAGCAGTGGGGACAGGCTTAACTATGGCTACACCTTC.

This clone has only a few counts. The CDR3 DNA reads TGCGCCAGCAGCTTTGGGATCGAGGGGGCGCAGGAGACCCAGTACTTC. Its protein is CASSFGIEGAQETQYF. This chain joins TRBV5-1 and TRBJ2-5, with 7 bases matching TRBD1. The CDR3 loop spans 16 amino acids. Trimming at V came to 2 bases and at J to 5 bases, leaving 12 bases not matched to a gene. Germline-derived CDR1 and CDR2 are SGHRS and YFSETQ.

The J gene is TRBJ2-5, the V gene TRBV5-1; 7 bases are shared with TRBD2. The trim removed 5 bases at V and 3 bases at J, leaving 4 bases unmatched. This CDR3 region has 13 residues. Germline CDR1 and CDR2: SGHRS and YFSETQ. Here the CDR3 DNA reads TGCGCCAGCAGGAAAGGGACTAAAGAGACCCAGTACTTC. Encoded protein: CASRKGTKETQYF. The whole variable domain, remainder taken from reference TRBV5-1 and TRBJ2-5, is KAGVTQTPRYLIKTRGQQVTLSCSPISGHRSVSWYQQTPGQGLQFLFEYFSETQRNKGNFPGRFSGRQFSNSRSEMNVSTLELGDSALYLCASRKGTKETQYFGPGTRLLVL.

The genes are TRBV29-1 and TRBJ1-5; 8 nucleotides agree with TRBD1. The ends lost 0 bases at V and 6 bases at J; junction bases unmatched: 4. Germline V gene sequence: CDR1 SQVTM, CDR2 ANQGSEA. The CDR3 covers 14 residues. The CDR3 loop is CSVEEGQGGQPQHF. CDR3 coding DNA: TGCAGCGTTGAAGAAGGACAGGGCGGTCAGCCCCAGCATTTT. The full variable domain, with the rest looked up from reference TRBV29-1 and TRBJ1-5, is SAVISQKPSRDICQRGTSLTIQCQVDSQVTMMFWYRQQPGQSLTLIATANQGSEATYESGFVIDKFPISRPNLTFSTLTVSNMSPEDSSIYLCSVEEGQGGQPQHFGDGTRLSIL.

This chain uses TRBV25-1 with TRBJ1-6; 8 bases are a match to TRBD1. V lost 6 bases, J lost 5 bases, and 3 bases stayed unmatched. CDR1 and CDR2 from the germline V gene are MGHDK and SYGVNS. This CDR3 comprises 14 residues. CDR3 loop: CASSLTGDNSPLHF. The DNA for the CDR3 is TGTGCCAGCAGCCTGACAGGGGATAATTCACCCCTCCACTTT.